This passage covers 17 T cell receptor beta chains from one sample sequenced in a study of identical twins. One entry per CDR3 protein, called by TCRdb with MiXCR from the 5' RACE reads. This table has roughly 220,000 distinct CDR3 sequences, 5% to 7% appearing once. These records were also assigned to another study, of T cells expressing NK-cell markers.

Sequenced sample: CD8+ T cells sorted from blood. These TCRs come from a woman between 18 and 29 years old in good health.

This clonotype was seen a few times. The chain has TRBV4-2 and TRBJ2-6, with D unresolved. Germline V CDR1 and CDR2: LGHNA, YNFKEQ. The CDR3 is 17 amino acids. V lost 0 bases and J 4 bases, leaving 13 bases between the germline ends. The CDR3 region has the DNA TGTGCCAGCAGCCAAGACCGGACCTACGGGGGGGCCAACGTCCTGACTTTC. Amino acids: CASSQDRTYGGANVLTF.

The chain uses TRBV7-9 and TRBJ2-3; 14 bases align to TRBD2. This CDR3 has 14 amino acids. The ends lost 10 bases at V and 6 bases at J; junction bases unmatched: 6. The V gene's germline CDR1 is SEHNR and CDR2 FQNEAQ (reference sequence). CDR3 sequence (DNA): TGTGCCACAAAGGGACTAGCGGGAGCCGATACGCAGTATTTT. It is translated as CATKGLAGADTQYF.

This clonotype was seen at least ten times. The rearrangement joins TRBV2 to TRBJ2-3; 8 bases align to TRBD2. The CDR3 is made up of 14 amino acids. CDR1 and CDR2 from the germline V gene are SNHLY and FYNNEI. V lost 7 bases, J lost 6 bases, and 9 bases stayed unmatched. The CDR3 nucleotides read TGTGCCAGCACCAACGGGGGGGAGGTCGATACGCAGTATTTT. Protein: CASTNGGEVDTQYF. Looking up the rest from reference TRBV2 and TRBJ2-3 gives the full variable domain: EPEVTQTPSHQVTQMGQEVILRCVPISNHLYFYWYRQILGQKVEFLVSFYNNEISEKSEIFDDQFSVERPDGSNFTLKIRSTKLEDSAMYFCASTNGGEVDTQYFGPGTRLTVL.

In its sample, this clonotype was seen a few times. The V call is TRBV14, the J call TRBJ2-5; D is unclear. The CDR3 has 12 amino acids. Trimming removed 0 bases from V and 4 bases from J, with 3 bases in between. Germline loops: CDR1 SGHDN, CDR2 FVKESK. Here the CDR3 DNA reads TGTGCCAGCAGCCAAGACCTAGAGACCCAGTACTTC. Translated: CASSQDLETQYF. Looking up the rest from reference TRBV14 and TRBJ2-5 gives the full variable domain: EAGVTQFPSHSVIEKGQTVTLRCDPISGHDNLYWYRRVMGKEIKFLLHFVKESKQDESGMPNNRFLAERTGGTYSTLKVQPAELEDSGVYFCASSQDLETQYFGPGTRLLVL.

This clonotype was counted ten times or more. The gene calls are TRBV29-1 and TRBJ2-5; 7 nucleotides align to TRBD2. Germline CDR1 SQVTM, CDR2 ANQGSEA. There are 11 residues in the CDR3. Losses at the gene ends were 6 bases for V and 7 bases for J; bases not matched to a gene: 5. Written as DNA, the CDR3 is TGCAGCGTCGTGGGCGGGGGGACCCAGTACTTC. It yields the protein CSVVGGGTQYF. The full variable domain, completed using reference TRBV29-1 and TRBJ2-5, is SAVISQKPSRDICQRGTSLTIQCQVDSQVTMMFWYRQQPGQSLTLIATANQGSEATYESGFVIDKFPISRPNLTFSTLTVSNMSPEDSSIYLCSVVGGGTQYFGPGTRLLVL.

This clonotype was found a few times. The rearrangement joins TRBV12-3 or TRBV12-4 to TRBJ1-4; D unresolved. V was shortened by 1 base and J by 7 bases, with 10 bases between the two germline ends. This CDR3 has 14 amino acids. The CDR3 DNA reads TGTGCCAGCAGTTTAGGGAGGCAGCCTGAAAAACTGTTTTTT. It codes for CASSLGRQPEKLFF.

This clonotype was seen many times. This chain uses TRBV5-1 with TRBJ1-4; the match to TRBD1 covers 8 bases. The CDR3 runs 18 residues. Losses at the gene ends were 0 bases for V and 1 base for J; bases not matched to a gene: 8. Germline V gene lookup returns CDR1 SGHRS and CDR2 YFSETQ. CDR3 in DNA: TGCGCCAGCAGCTTGGGTCAGACAGGGGTCATAACTAATGAAAAACTGTTTTTT. The encoded protein is CASSLGQTGVITNEKLFF.

This clonotype occurred a few times. The J gene is TRBJ2-5, the V gene TRBV15, with TRBD1 matching over 7 bases. Per germline, CDR1 LNHNV and CDR2 YYDKDF (reference sequence). With V trimmed by 3 bases and J by 1 base, 2 bases remained unmatched. This CDR3 is 14 amino acids long. The CDR3 DNA is TGTGCCACCAGCAGGACAGGGACCCAAGAGACCCAGTACTTC. It encodes CATSRTGTQETQYF.

This chain joins TRBV12-3 or TRBV12-4 and TRBJ1-4; no clear D gene. V was pared by 6 bases and J by 12 bases, with 14 bases between. The CDR3 consists of 12 residues. The CDR3 DNA reads TGTGCCAGCAGGGCCCCGGGTCCCCAACTGTTTTTT. Amino acids: CASRAPGPQLFF.

This clonotype was seen only a few times. V and J are TRBV30 and TRBJ2-5; a weak D match, TRBD2 (5 bases). The V end was cut by 2 bases, the J end by 1 base, with 8 bases between. CDR1 is GTSNPN, CDR2 SVGIG, per germline (reference sequence). This CDR3 spans 13 amino acids. CDR3 in amino acids: CAWSQSGQETQYF. The CDR3 bases are TGTGCCTGGAGTCAGAGCGGCCAAGAGACCCAGTACTTC.

There are a few counts of this clonotype. J is TRBJ2-1 and V is TRBV10-1; D uncertain. Germline CDR1 is WNHNN and CDR2 is SYGVQD (reference sequence). CDR3 length: 14 amino acids. V was shortened by 0 bases and J by 6 bases, with 9 bases between the two germline ends. The CDR3 is CASSESGTTNEQFF. The CDR3 DNA reads TGCGCCAGCAGTGAGTCTGGTACCACCAATGAGCAGTTCTTC.

This chain connects TRBV2 to TRBJ2-5, with 8 bases identical to TRBD1. Trimming cost V 6 bases and J 5 bases; bases outside gene matches: 5. This CDR3 is built from 13 residues. Germline V lookup: CDR1 SNHLY, CDR2 FYNNEI. CDR3 in DNA: TGTGCCAGCAGAGCAGGGGGCTTGGAGACCCAGTACTTC. Translation gives CASRAGGLETQYF.

V usage is TRBV11-2 and J usage is TRBJ1-1; D is unclear. V lost 1 base to trimming and J lost 1 base, with 10 bases between them. Germline CDR1 reads SGHAT; CDR2 reads FQNNGV. The CDR3 is 15 amino acids. The CDR3 loop reads CASSLARTANTEAFF. The CDR3 nucleotides are TGTGCCAGCAGCTTAGCCCGGACGGCGAACACTGAAGCTTTCTTT.

The chain carries TRBV7-3 and TRBJ2-1; a possible D gene is TRBD1 (6 bases). The germline CDR1 and CDR2 sequences are SGHTA and FQGTGA. The ends were cut back, 1 base at V and 6 bases at J, with 16 bases in the middle. The CDR3 length is 16 residues. The CDR3 DNA follows: TGTGCCAGCAGCTTAAGCATGGGGGCGCTTATCAATGAGCAGTTCTTC. This encodes CASSLSMGALINEQFF.

This chain uses TRBV7-8 with TRBJ1-2, with D perhaps matching TRBD1 (5 bases). V was pared by 6 bases and J by 6 bases, with 23 bases between. The germline V gene has CDR1 SGHVS and CDR2 FQNEAQ. The CDR3 length is 16 residues. The CDR3 is CASRPEGGASGHGYTF. As DNA, the CDR3 is TGTGCCAGCAGACCAGAAGGTGGTGCCTCGGGGCATGGCTACACCTTC.

This clonotype was counted ten times or more. This chain links TRBV27 with TRBJ2-1; 7 bases agree with TRBD2. The CDR3 length is 16 residues. Germline V gene lookup returns CDR1 MNHEY and CDR2 SMNVEV (reference sequence). After removal of 2 bases from V and 1 base from J, the junction contained 5 bases not matched to a gene. The CDR3 protein is CASSLSLAVSYNEQFF. The CDR3 bases are TGTGCCAGCAGTTTAAGCCTAGCGGTATCCTACAATGAGCAGTTCTTC.

Only a few counts were recorded for this clonotype. CDR3 loop: CASSKTRLSGSFTDTQYF. The DNA for the CDR3 is TGTGCCAGCAGCAAAACTCGTCTGAGCGGGAGCTTCACAGATACGCAGTATTTT. The gene calls are TRBV21-1 and TRBJ2-3; whether TRBD2, the table's D call, matches the DNA was not checked. TRBV21-1 is termed a pseudogene. This CDR3 has 18 residues.